Listed here are 17 T cell receptor beta chains from one sample, sequenced in a study of identifying expanded T cells in peripheral blood. The repertoire was sequenced with immunoSEQ multiplex PCR; TCRdb's copy has only in-frame clones and lacks some. The data hold tens of thousands of clones, with approximately 88% observed a single time. Material for sequencing was blood. These receptors originate from a person aged 18-70 years in good health.

This chain connects TRBV30 to TRBJ1-2, with D possibly being TRBD1 (6 bases). CDR1 and CDR2 from the germline V gene are GTSNPN and SVGIG (reference sequence). V was cut by 1 base and J by 4 bases, with 16 bases left in between. The CDR3 spans 15 residues. The CDR3 sequence is CAWSAEGHGTYGYTF. The CDR3 region has the DNA TGTGCCTGGAGTGCAGAGGGACACGGGACCTATGGCTACACCTTC.

Notes on this clone: At one end the junction does not follow the germline gene, possibly because of a read error. This sequence joins TRBV7-8 and TRBJ2-1; 11 nucleotides align to TRBD2. This CDR3 has 15 amino acids. Germline V gene sequence: CDR1 SGHVS, CDR2 FQNEAQ. The CDR3, as DNA: TGTGCCAGCAGCCTAGCGGGAGGCCAGGGGAATGAGCAGTTCTTC. Translating gives CASSLAGGQGNEQFF. Full variable domain (outside the CDR3, taken from reference TRBV7-8 and TRBJ2-1): GAGVSQSPRYKVAKRGQDVALRCDPISGHVSLFWYQQALGQGPEFLTYFQNEAQLDKSGLPSDRFFAERPEGSVSTLKIQRTQQEDSAVYLCASSLAGGQGNEQFFGPGTRLTVL.

The chain recombines TRBV30 with TRBJ2-5, with a tentative D call TRBD2 (7 bases). Germline-derived CDR1 and CDR2 are GTSNPN and SVGIG (reference sequence). V shed 0 bases and J shed 1 base, with 9 bases lying between them. CDR3 length: 14 amino acids. The DNA for the CDR3 is TGTGCCTGGAGTGTAGGGGGGGCCCAAGAGACCCAGTACTTC. Its protein is CAWSVGGAQETQYF. Full variable domain (outside the CDR3, taken from reference TRBV30 and TRBJ2-5): SQTIHQWPATLVQPVGSPLSLECTVEGTSNPNLYWYRQAAGRGLQLLFYSVGIGQISSEVPQNLSASRPQDRQFILSSKKLLLSDSGFYLCAWSVGGAQETQYFGPGTRLLVL.

The rearrangement links TRBV10-3 to TRBJ1-6; 7 nucleotides match TRBD1. The V gene's germline CDR1 is ENHRY and CDR2 SYGVKD. V lost 6 bases and J lost 8; bases outside the gene matches: 7. CDR3 length: 14 residues. The CDR3 reads CAISARDRDSPLHF. CDR3 sequence (DNA): TGTGCCATCAGCGCCCGGGACAGAGATTCACCCCTCCACTTT.

The rearrangement links TRBV18 to TRBJ2-1; 14 positions match TRBD2. Germline CDR1 reads KGHSH; CDR2 reads LQKENI. J gave up 15 bases and V 3 bases, and 7 bases lay outside the gene matches. The CDR3 totals 14 residues. The CDR3 bases are TGTGCCAGCTCACCGGGACTAGCGGGAGTAAATTCGTTCTTC. It encodes CASSPGLAGVNSFF.

The chain links TRBV30 to TRBJ2-7; D unclear. V shed 0 bases and J shed 10 bases, with 10 bases lying between them. The germline gives CDR1 GTSNPN, CDR2 SVGIG (reference sequence). The CDR3 sequence is 11 residues long. CDR3 in amino acids: CAWSVTSDQYF. For the CDR3, the DNA is TGTGCCTGGAGTGTCACGTCTGATCAGTACTTC.

This rearrangement joins TRBV10-3 to TRBJ1-2; no firm D call. The germline gives CDR1 ENHRY, CDR2 SYGVKD. The CDR3 has 11 residues. V gave up 4 bases and J gave up 10 bases, with 10 bases separating them. Here the CDR3 DNA reads TGTGCCATCAGTGTTAACAGCTACTACACCTTC. Its translation is CAISVNSYYTF.

The V and J genes are TRBV7-3 and TRBJ2-3; 7 bases fit TRBD1. With V trimmed by 5 bases and J by 4 bases, 3 bases remained unmatched. The CDR3 length is 13 residues. Germline values: CDR1 SGHTA, CDR2 FQGTGA. This CDR3 reads CASSGGQADTQYF. The CDR3 DNA sequence: TGTGCCAGCAGCGGCGGACAGGCAGATACGCAGTATTTT.

This clone was picked up one time. The rearrangement uses TRBV6-4 and TRBJ2-3; 12 nucleotides match TRBD2. The CDR3 spans 14 residues. CDR1 is MRHNA, CDR2 SNTAGT, per germline. The junction had 1 base not matched to a gene; V was cut back by 5 bases and J by 4 bases. CDR3 in amino acids: CASSLAGGADTQYF. The CDR3 nucleotides are TGTGCCAGCAGTCTAGCGGGAGGGGCAGATACGCAGTATTTT.

The chain carries TRBV10-3 and TRBJ2-7; D possibly corresponds to TRBD1 (6 bases). Trimming removed 5 bases at V and 5 bases at J, with 16 bases between. The CDR3 runs to 14 residues. Looked up from germline, CDR1 is ENHRY and CDR2 is SYGVKD. The CDR3 nucleotides are TGTGCCATCAGTAAACACGCACCAGGGGACGAGCAGTACTTC. The encoded protein is CAISKHAPGDEQYF.

CDR3 in amino acids: CASSWKGRLIPPYEQYF. The CDR3 DNA sequence: TGTGCCAGCAGCTGGAAGGGACGGCTCATTCCGCCCTACGAGCAGTACTTC. The gene calls are TRBV7-2 and TRBJ2-7; D tentatively fits TRBD1 or TRBD2 (5 bases each). Germline V CDR1 and CDR2: SGHTA, FQGNSA. V was cut by 4 bases and J by 2 bases, with 21 bases left in between. The CDR3 contains 17 residues.

The rearrangement links TRBV27 to TRBJ2-5; D is unresolved. Germline V gives CDR1 MNHEY, CDR2 SMNVEV (reference sequence). The CDR3 covers 13 residues. V shed 4 bases and J shed 4 bases, with 10 bases lying between them. The CDR3 coding sequence is TGTGCCAGCAGTTCCGCCTACCGAGAGACCCAGTACTTC. This gives the protein CASSSAYRETQYF.

The chain recombines TRBV29-1 with TRBJ1-2, with D maybe TRBD1 (5 bases). This CDR3 has 12 amino acids. V lost 6 bases to trimming and J lost 1 base, with 9 bases between them. From germline, CDR1 is SQVTM and CDR2 ANQGSEA. The CDR3 spells CSVTQVNYGYTF. The CDR3 nucleotides are TGCAGCGTGACACAGGTTAACTATGGCTACACCTTC.

V is TRBV11-2 and J is TRBJ1-6, with 8 bases matching TRBD1. J was trimmed by 9 bases and V by 1 base; bases with no gene match: 5. Germline V gives CDR1 SGHAT, CDR2 FQNNGV. CDR3 size: 15 residues. CDR3 loop: CASSLVTGGLSPLHF. CDR3 nucleotide sequence: TGTGCCAGCAGCTTAGTAACAGGGGGGCTTTCACCCCTCCACTTT.

The rearrangement uses TRBV9 and TRBJ1-1, with TRBD1 as a possible D gene (6 bases). V lost 0 bases to trimming and J lost 4 bases, with 10 bases between them. The germline CDR1 and CDR2 sequences are SGDLS and YYNGEE. The CDR3 has 14 residues. CDR3 protein: CASSVGGRGTEAFF. The DNA of the CDR3 is TGTGCCAGCAGCGTAGGAGGCAGGGGCACTGAAGCTTTCTTT.

The rearrangement uses TRBV7-8 and TRBJ2-2; D unresolved. The V gene lost 1 base and the J gene lost 6 bases, with 6 bases spanning the gap. Germline V gene lookup returns CDR1 SGHVS and CDR2 FQNEAQ. The CDR3 has 13 residues. CDR3: CASSLEAPGELFF. CDR3 DNA: TGTGCCAGCAGCTTAGAGGCCCCCGGGGAGCTGTTTTTT.

J is TRBJ2-7 and V is TRBV15; TRBD2 might be the D (5 bases). CDR3 length equals 15 residues. Between the trimmed V and J ends, which lost 3 bases and 1 base, there was a span of 13 bases. The germline V gene has CDR1 LNHNV and CDR2 YYDKDF (reference sequence). CDR3 nucleotide sequence: TGTGCCACCAGCAGGGAAGGGTGGGAGTCCTACGAGCAGTACTTC. Protein product: CATSREGWESYEQYF.